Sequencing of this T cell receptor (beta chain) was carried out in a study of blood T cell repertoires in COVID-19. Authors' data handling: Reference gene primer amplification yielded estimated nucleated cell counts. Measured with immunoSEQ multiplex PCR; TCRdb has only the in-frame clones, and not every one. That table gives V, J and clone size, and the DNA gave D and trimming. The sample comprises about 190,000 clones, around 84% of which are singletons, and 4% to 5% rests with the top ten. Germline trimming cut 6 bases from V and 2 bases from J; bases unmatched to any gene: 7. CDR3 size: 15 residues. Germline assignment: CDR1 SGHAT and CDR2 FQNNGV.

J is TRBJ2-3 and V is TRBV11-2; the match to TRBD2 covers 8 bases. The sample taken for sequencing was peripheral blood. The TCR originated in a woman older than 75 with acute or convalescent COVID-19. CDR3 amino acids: CASRPGGGFTDTQYF. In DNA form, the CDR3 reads TGTGCCAGCAGACCCGGGGGGGGATTCACAGATACGCAGTATTTT.